The rows below give T cell receptor beta chains drawn from one sample of a study of cytomegalovirus exposure and HLA in healthy donors. Assay: immunoSEQ multiplex PCR; the TCRdb copy retains only in-frame clones and omits some. The sample lists about 140,000 clones; around four fifths were seen once. Sequencing was carried out using PBMCs. These receptors came from a young man in good health and CMV-seronegative. The CDR3 runs from the conserved cysteine through the conserved F or W. Each record gives: clone size, V gene, J gene, D gene, CDR3 DNA, CDR3 protein. The D gene is left open where the match is weak. Size tells how often a clone was seen (once, few, many) or the class of an expanded clone, and some rows leave it out.

>few|TRBV6-1|TRBJ2-7|.
TGTGCCAGCAGTCGAGTAAACTCCTACGAGCAGTACTTC
CASSRVNSYEQYF
>.|TRBV7-8|TRBJ1-1|.
TGTGCCAGCAGCTTAAGGAGGAACACTGAAGCTTTCTTT
CASSLRRNTEAFF
>.|TRBV10-3|TRBJ1-1|.
TGTGCCATCAGTGTTTCAGGGTGGAACACTGAAGCTTTCTTT
CAISVSGWNTEAFF
>.|TRBV11-2|TRBJ2-1|.
TGTGCCAGCAGCTTAGATCAGATCACCTCGGAGCAGTTCTTC
CASSLDQITSEQFF
>.|TRBV28|TRBJ2-7|.
TGTGCCAGCAGCCGATTGACAGACTCCTACGAGCAGTACTTC
CASSRLTDSYEQYF
>.|TRBV7-6|TRBJ2-5|.
TGTGCCAGCAGCAAGGCCAGGGGAGAGACCCAGTACTTC
CASSKARGETQYF
>.|TRBV19|TRBJ2-5|.
TGTGCCAGTAGTATTGCCGCGCTCATGCAAGAGACCCAGTACTTC
CASSIAALMQETQYF
>.|TRBV19|TRBJ2-2|TRBD1
TGTGCCAGTAGTATGACAGGGGGCACCGGGGAGCTGTTTTTT
CASSMTGGTGELFF
>.|TRBV28|TRBJ2-7|TRBD2
TGTGCCAGCAGTCCTGGGACTAGCGGGAGGCACGAGCAGTACTTC
CASSPGTSGRHEQYF
>.|TRBV7-7|TRBJ2-1|TRBD2
TGTGCCAGCAGCCCCGGGACTAGCGGCTACAATGAGCAGTTCTTC
CASSPGTSGYNEQFF
>.|TRBV29-1|TRBJ2-7|.
TGCAGCGTTAAAACGGACAGTTTCTACGAGCAGTACTTC
CSVKTDSFYEQYF
>.|TRBV21-1|TRBJ1-1|.
TGTGCCAGCAGCAAAGTTCCAGGGCAAGAAGCTTTCTTT
CASSKVPGQEAFF
>.|TRBV10-3|TRBJ1-1|.
TGTGCCATCAGCCTGGACATCAACACTGAAGCTTTCTTT
CAISLDINTEAFF
>.|TRBV25-1|TRBJ2-5|TRBD1
TGTGCCAGCACCGAGCAGGGGGAGGAGACCCAGTACTTC
CASTEQGEETQYF
>.|TRBV10-3|TRBJ1-2|TRBD1
TGTGCCATCAGTAGGATGCCGGGACAGGGCAGCTATGGCTACACCTTC
CAISRMPGQGSYGYTF
>.|TRBV28|TRBJ2-2|TRBD1
TGTGCCAGCAGTGAGGGGGACAGAAACACCGGGGAGCTGTTTTTT
CASSEGDRNTGELFF
>few|TRBV18|TRBJ1-1|TRBD1
TGTGCCAGCTCATCCCGCAAGGACAGGGGGCCCTTGAACACTGAAGCTTTCTTT
CASSSRKDRGPLNTEAFF
>.|TRBV2|TRBJ1-5|.
TGTGCCAGCACGAGAGTAGATAGCAATCAGCCCCAGCATTTT
CASTRVDSNQPQHF
>.|TRBV7-2|TRBJ1-4|TRBD1
TGTGCCAGCCAGGGACAGGGTAATGAAAAACTGTTTTTT
CASQGQGNEKLFF
>.|TRBV29-1|TRBJ2-2|TRBD2
TGCAGCGTTGAGACGGGGGGGGCGTCGAACACCGGGGAGCTGTTTTTT
CSVETGGASNTGELFF
>.|TRBV10-3|TRBJ1-2|.
TGTGCCATCACTCCGGGGCGGGGGCCTGGCTACACCTTC
CAITPGRGPGYTF
>.|TRBV6-1|TRBJ2-2|TRBD1
TGTGCCAGGGGGGGGGACAGGGGGATCGGGGAGCTGTTTTTT
CARGGDRGIGELFF
>.|TRBV6-1|TRBJ2-1|.
TGTGCCAGCAGTGCGTCGGACATTAACCCCTACAATGAGCAGTTCTTC
CASSASDINPYNEQFF
>few|TRBV27|TRBJ1-1|.
TGTGCCAGCAGTTTTCAGGTTGACACTGAAGCTTTCTTT
CASSFQVDTEAFF
>.|TRBV6-5|TRBJ1-2|TRBD1
TGTGCCAGCAGTCCCTGGGACAGGGGCGATGGCTACACCTTC
CASSPWDRGDGYTF
>.|TRBV6-6|TRBJ2-1|.
TGTGCCAGCAGTTACTCGAAAATCAGGGTAGGGAATGAGCAGTTCTTC
CASSYSKIRVGNEQFF
>.|TRBV7-6|TRBJ1-5|.
TGTGCCAGCAGCCGAGGGCCAATGCAGAATCAGCCCCAGCATTTT
CASSRGPMQNQPQHF
>.|TRBV14|TRBJ1-1|TRBD1
TGTGCCAGCCAAAGACAGGGGAGTGGAACTGAAGCTTTCTTT
CASQRQGSGTEAFF
>.|TRBV29-1|TRBJ1-1|.
TGCAGCCTCCTCGGTGGCACTGAAGCTTTCTTT
CSLLGGTEAFF
>.|TRBV6-5|TRBJ2-1|.
TGTGCCAGCAGCGAAACAGGGGAGCAGTTCTTC
CASSETGEQFF
>few|TRBV29-1|TRBJ1-1|.
TGCAGCGTTGAAGTGGGCAGGGAAGCTTTCTTT
CSVEVGREAFF
>.|TRBV4-1|TRBJ1-5|.
TGCGCCAGCAGCCAAGGGAGTGGGCGGGCGCGAGGTCATCAGCCCCAGCATTTT
CASSQGSGRARGHQPQHF
>.|TRBV30|TRBJ2-1|.
TGTGCCTGGGGCCTGGGGAGTGGGTACAATGAGCAGTTCTTC
CAWGLGSGYNEQFF
>few|TRBV2|TRBJ2-7|TRBD2
TGTGCCACCAGTTTGGCTAGCGGGGGCTCTGGTGAGCAGTACTTC
CATSLASGGSGEQYF
>.|TRBV28|TRBJ2-2|TRBD2
TGTGCCAGCACCCCGGGGGGAGTGTTAACCGGGGAGCTGTTTTTT
CASTPGGVLTGELFF
>.|TRBV19|TRBJ2-1|TRBD2
TGTGCCAGTAGTATAGATCTCCGCGGGAGGGCTTACAATGAGCAGTTCTTC
CASSIDLRGRAYNEQFF
>.|TRBV2|TRBJ2-7|.
TGTGCCAGCAGTGGGGGGGTAGATACATCCTACGAGCAGTACTTC
CASSGGVDTSYEQYF
>once|TRBV6-1|TRBJ2-2|TRBD2
TGTGCCAGCAGTGCACCGGGACTAGCGGGCCGTCCCCGGAACACCGGGGAGCTGTTTTTT
CASSAPGLAGRPRNTGELFF
>.|TRBV5-1|TRBJ2-7|TRBD2
TGCGCCAGCAGCTTGGCCAAAGCGGGAGGGCCTGACGAGCAGTACTTC
CASSLAKAGGPDEQYF
>.|TRBV30|TRBJ2-5|.
TGTGCCTGGAGTCCTCGGAGTACTGGCCAAGAGACCCAGTACTTC
CAWSPRSTGQETQYF
>.|TRBV5-1|TRBJ2-2|TRBD2
TGCGCCAGCAGCTTAAGGCTAGCGGGGGTTCAGACCGGGGAGCTGTTTTTT
CASSLRLAGVQTGELFF
>once|TRBV5-8|TRBJ1-1|.
TGTGCCAGCAGGATACAGCAGTCCCCGTCTGAAGCTTTCTTT
CASRIQQSPSEAFF
>once|TRBV18|TRBJ2-1|.
TGTGCCAGCTCACCGGGCGTTGAGCAGTTCTTC
CASSPGVEQFF
>.|TRBV2|TRBJ1-1|.
TGTGCCAGCAGTAGAGAGGCGAACACTGAAGCTTTCTTT
CASSREANTEAFF
>once|TRBV30|TRBJ1-4|TRBD1
TGTGCCTGGAGCATCCAGGGGGCCCCTAATGAAAAACTGTTTTTT
CAWSIQGAPNEKLFF